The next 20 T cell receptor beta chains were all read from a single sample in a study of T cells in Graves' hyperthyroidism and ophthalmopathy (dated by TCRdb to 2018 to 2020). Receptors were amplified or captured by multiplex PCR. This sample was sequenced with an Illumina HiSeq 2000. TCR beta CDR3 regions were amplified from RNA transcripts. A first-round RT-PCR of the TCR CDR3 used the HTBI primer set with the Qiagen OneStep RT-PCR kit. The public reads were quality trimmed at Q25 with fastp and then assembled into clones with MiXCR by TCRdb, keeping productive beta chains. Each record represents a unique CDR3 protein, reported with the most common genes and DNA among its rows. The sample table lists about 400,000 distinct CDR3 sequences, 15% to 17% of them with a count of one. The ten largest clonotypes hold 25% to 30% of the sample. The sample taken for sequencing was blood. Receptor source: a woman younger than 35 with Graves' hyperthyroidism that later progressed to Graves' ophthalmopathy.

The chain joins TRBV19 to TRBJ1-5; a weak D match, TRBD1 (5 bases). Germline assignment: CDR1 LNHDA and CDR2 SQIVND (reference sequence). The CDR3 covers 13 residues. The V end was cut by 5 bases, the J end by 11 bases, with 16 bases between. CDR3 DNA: TGTGCCAGTAGTTCTAGGGACCGTTTAGCCCAGCATTTT. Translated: CASSSRDRLAQHF.

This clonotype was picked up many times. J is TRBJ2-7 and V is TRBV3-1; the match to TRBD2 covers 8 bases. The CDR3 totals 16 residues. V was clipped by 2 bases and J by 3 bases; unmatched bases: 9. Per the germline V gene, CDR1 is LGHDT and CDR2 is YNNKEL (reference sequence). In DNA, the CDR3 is TGTGCCAGCAGCCAACATCTAGCGGGCATGGGCTACGAGCAGTACTTC. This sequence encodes CASSQHLAGMGYEQYF.

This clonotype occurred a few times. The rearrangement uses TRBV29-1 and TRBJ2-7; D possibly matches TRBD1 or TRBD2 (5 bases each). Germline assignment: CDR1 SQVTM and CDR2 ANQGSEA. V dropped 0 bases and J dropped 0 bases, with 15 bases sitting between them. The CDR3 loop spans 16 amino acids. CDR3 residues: CSVEDDRGGASYEQYF. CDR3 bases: TGCAGCGTTGAAGATGATCGGGGCGGAGCCTCCTACGAGCAGTACTTC.

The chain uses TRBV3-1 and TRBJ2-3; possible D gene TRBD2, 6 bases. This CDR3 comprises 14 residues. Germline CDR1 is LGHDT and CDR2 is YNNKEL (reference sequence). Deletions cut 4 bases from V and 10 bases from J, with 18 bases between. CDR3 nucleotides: TGTGCCAGCAGCCTAATGGAGGGCCCCCGGGCGCAGTATTTT. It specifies CASSLMEGPRAQYF.

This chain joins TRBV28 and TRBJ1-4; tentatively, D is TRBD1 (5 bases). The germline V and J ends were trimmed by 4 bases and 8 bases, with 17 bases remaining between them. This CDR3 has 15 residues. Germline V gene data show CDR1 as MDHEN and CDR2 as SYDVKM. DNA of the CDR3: TGTGCCAGCAGTTCCACTAGGGGCCACCCCGAAAAACTGTTTTTT. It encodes CASSSTRGHPEKLFF.

The CDR3 spells CATSRDLAGTGELFF. The DNA of the CDR3 is TGTGCCACCAGCAGAGATCTTGCTGGCACCGGGGAGCTGTTTTTT. J is TRBJ2-2 and V is TRBV15; D remains ambiguous. Germline CDR1 LNHNV, CDR2 YYDKDF (reference sequence). The CDR3 spans 15 residues. Trimming cost V 0 bases and J 4 bases, with 9 bases left between them. The full variable domain, its missing parts supplied by reference TRBV15 and TRBJ2-2, is DAMVIQNPRYQVTQFGKPVTLSCSQTLNHNVMYWYQQKSSQAPKLLFHYYDKDFNNEADTPDNFQSRRPNTSFCFLDIRSPGLGDTAMYLCATSRDLAGTGELFFGEGSRLTVL.

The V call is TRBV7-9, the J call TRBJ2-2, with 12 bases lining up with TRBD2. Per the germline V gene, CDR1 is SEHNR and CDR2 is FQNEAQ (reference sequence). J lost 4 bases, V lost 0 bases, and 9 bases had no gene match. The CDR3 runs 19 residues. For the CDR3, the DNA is TGTGCCAGCAGCTTAGCGAGGATTCTAGCGGGAGGGAGCACCGGGGAGCTGTTTTTT. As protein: CASSLARILAGGSTGELFF.

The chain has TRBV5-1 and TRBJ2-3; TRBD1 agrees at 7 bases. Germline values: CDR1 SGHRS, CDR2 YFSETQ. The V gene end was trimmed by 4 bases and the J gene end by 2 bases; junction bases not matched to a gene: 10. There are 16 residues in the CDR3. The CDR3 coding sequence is TGCGCCAGCAGCCTCGGACAGGCCTTCCCCACAGATACGCAGTATTTT. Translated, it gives CASSLGQAFPTDTQYF.

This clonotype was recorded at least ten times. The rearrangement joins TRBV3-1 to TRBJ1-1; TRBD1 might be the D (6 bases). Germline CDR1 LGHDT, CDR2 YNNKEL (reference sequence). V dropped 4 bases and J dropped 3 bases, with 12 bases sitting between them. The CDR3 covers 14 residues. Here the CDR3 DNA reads TGTGCCAGCAGCCTTACAGGGATGGACACTGAAGCTTTCTTT. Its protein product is CASSLTGMDTEAFF.

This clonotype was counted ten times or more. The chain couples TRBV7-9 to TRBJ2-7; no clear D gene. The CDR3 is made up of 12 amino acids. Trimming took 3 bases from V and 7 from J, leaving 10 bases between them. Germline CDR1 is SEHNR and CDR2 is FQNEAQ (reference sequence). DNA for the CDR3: TGTGCCAGCAGCTTTGCAGACCGAGAGCAGTACTTC. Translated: CASSFADREQYF. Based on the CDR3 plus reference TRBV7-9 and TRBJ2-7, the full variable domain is DTGVSQNPRHKITKRGQNVTFRCDPISEHNRLYWYRQTLGQGPEFLTYFQNEAQLEKSRLLSDRFSAERPKGSFSTLEIQRTEQGDSAMYLCASSFADREQYFGPGTRLTVT.

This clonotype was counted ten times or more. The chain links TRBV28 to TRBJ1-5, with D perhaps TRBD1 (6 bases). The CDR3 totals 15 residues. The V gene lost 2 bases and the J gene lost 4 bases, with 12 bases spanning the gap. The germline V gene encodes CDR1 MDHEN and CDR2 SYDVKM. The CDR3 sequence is CASSLETGVNQPQHF. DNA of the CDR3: TGTGCCAGCAGTTTAGAGACAGGAGTAAATCAGCCCCAGCATTTT.

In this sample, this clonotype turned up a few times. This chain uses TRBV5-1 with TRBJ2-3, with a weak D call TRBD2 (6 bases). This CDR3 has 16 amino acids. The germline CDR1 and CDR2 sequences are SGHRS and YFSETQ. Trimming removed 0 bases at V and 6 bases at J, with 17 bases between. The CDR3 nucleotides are TGCGCCAGCAGCTTGGCTGTGGGAGGAAGATCTGATACGCAGTATTTT. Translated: CASSLAVGGRSDTQYF.

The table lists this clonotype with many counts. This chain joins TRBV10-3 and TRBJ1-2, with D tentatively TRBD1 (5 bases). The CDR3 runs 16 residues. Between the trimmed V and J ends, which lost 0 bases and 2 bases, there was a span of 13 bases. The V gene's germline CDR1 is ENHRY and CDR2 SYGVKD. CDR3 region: CAISESFSGTNYGYTF. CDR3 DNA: TGTGCCATCAGTGAGTCCTTCTCAGGGACGAACTATGGCTACACCTTC.

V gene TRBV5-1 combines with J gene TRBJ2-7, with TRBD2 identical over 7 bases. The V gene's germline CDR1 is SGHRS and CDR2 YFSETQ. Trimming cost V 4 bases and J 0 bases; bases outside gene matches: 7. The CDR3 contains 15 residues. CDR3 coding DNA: TGCGCCAGCAGCGGCCGAAGGGAGGGCTCCTACGAGCAGTACTTC. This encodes CASSGRREGSYEQYF.

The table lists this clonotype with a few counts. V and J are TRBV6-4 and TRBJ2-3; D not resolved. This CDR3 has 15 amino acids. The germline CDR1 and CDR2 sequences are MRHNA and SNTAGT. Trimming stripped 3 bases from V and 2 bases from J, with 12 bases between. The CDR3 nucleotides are TGTGCCAGCAGTGAATCCCCCGACACCACAGATACGCAGTATTTT. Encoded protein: CASSESPDTTDTQYF.

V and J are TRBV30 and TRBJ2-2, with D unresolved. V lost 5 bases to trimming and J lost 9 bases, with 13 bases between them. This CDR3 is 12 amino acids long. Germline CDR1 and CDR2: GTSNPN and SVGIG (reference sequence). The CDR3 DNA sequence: TGTGCCTGGGCCCTCGCGATCCGGGAGCTGTTTTTT. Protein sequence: CAWALAIRELFF.

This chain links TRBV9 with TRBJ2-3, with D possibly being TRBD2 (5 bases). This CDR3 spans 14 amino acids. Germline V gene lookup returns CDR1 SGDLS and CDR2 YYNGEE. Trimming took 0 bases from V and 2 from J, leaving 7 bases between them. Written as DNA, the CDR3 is TGTGCCAGCAGCGTAGGAGCGGACACAGATACGCAGTATTTT. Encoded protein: CASSVGADTDTQYF. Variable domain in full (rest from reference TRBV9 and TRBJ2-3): DSGVTQTPKHLITATGQRVTLRCSPRSGDLSVYWYQQSLDQGLQFLIQYYNGEERAKGNILERFSAQQFPDLHSELNLSSLELGDSALYFCASSVGADTDTQYFGPGTRLTVL.

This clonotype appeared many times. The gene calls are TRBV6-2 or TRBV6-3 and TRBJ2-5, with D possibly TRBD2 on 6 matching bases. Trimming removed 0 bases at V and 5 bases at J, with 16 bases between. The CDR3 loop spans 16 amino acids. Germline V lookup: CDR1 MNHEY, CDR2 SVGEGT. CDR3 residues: CASSYSSGAISETQYF. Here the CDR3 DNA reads TGTGCCAGCAGTTACTCTAGCGGAGCCATCTCGGAGACCCAGTACTTC.

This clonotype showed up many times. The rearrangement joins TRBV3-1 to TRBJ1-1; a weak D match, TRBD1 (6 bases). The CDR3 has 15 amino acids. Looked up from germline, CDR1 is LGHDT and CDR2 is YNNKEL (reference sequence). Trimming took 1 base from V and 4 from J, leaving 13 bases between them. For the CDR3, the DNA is TGTGCCAGCAGCCAAGCCGGACAGTTTATCACTGAAGCTTTCTTT. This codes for CASSQAGQFITEAFF.

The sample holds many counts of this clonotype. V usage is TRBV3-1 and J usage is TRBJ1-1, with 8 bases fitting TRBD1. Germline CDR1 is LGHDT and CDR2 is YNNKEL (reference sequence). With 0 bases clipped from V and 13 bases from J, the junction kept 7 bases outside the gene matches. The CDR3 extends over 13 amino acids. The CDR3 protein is CASSQDFIQGVFF. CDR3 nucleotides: TGTGCCAGCAGCCAAGATTTCATACAGGGGGTTTTCTTT.